This T cell receptor beta chain comes out of a study of beta chain features in type 1 diabetes. There are a few counts of this clone. The sequenced template was cDNA made from the entire isolated RNA. The study sequenced naive, central memory and regulatory T cell samples to an average of approximately 4 million reads. TCRdb's table, derived via immunoSEQ multiplex PCR, lists solely in-frame clones and lacks some. Here the sample spans fewer than 900,000 clones, under 20% being singletons. V lost 6 bases, J lost 0 bases, and 12 bases lay in between. The length of the CDR3 is 16 residues. Germline loops: CDR1 MNHNY, CDR2 SVGAGI (reference sequence).

The sequenced sample was naive CD4+ T cells from blood. The J gene is TRBJ2-6, the V gene TRBV6-6; D unclear. The clonotype comes from a woman aged 18-29 years in good health. CDR3: CASSLSQRSGANVLTF. CDR3 DNA sequence: TGTGCCAGCAGCCTTTCACAGCGCTCTGGGGCCAACGTCCTGACTTTC.